These 20 T cell receptor beta chains were sequenced from one sample in a study of T cells after yellow fever vaccination. TCRdb re-called the 5' RACE reads through MiXCR, storing one row per CDR3 protein. The table includes 30,000 or so distinct CDR3 sequences, roughly 4.5% detected once. This specimen was CD8+ T cells sorted from PBMCs, taken 5 days after the yellow fever booster vaccination. The origin of the receptors is a man younger than 40 who received the YFV17D yellow fever vaccine.

There are many counts of this clonotype. The chain joins TRBV19 to TRBJ2-1; D is perhaps TRBD1 (5 bases). Germline V CDR1 and CDR2: LNHDA, SQIVND (reference sequence). V was trimmed by 8 bases and J by 6 bases, leaving 11 bases between them. CDR3 length equals 12 residues. Here the CDR3 DNA reads TGTGCCAGTCATCAGGGTTCCAATGAGCAGTTCTTC. Its translation: CASHQGSNEQFF. The entire variable domain, with the rest obtained from reference TRBV19 and TRBJ2-1, is as follows: DGGITQSPKYLFRKEGQNVTLSCEQNLNHDAMYWYRQDPGQGLRLIYYSQIVNDFQKGDIAEGYSVSREKKESFPLTVTSAQKNPTAFYLCASHQGSNEQFFGPGTRLTVL.

At least ten counts were recorded for this clonotype. The chain uses TRBV7-9 and TRBJ2-1; D is possibly TRBD2 (6 bases). This CDR3 is built from 13 residues. V was clipped by 5 bases and J by 14 bases, with 19 bases between them. Germline CDR1 reads SEHNR; CDR2 reads FQNEAQ (reference sequence). The DNA of the CDR3 is TGTGCCAGCAGCCGACCGGGACTCCACACGGAGTTCTTC. Amino acid sequence: CASSRPGLHTEFF.

This clonotype has at least ten counts. The chain couples TRBV3-1 to TRBJ1-1; 7 bases match TRBD1. V was pared by 4 bases and J by 1 base, with 9 bases of the junction left unmatched. The CDR3 extends over 16 amino acids. In germline, CDR1 is LGHDT, CDR2 YNNKEL (reference sequence). The CDR3 spells CASSPPGGGPNTEAFF. CDR3 bases: TGTGCCAGCAGCCCCCCAGGGGGGGGACCGAACACTGAAGCTTTCTTT. Complete variable domain (other parts from reference TRBV3-1 and TRBJ1-1): DTAVSQTPKYLVTQMGNDKSIKCEQNLGHDTMYWYKQDSKKFLKIMFSYNNKELIINETVPNRFSPKSPDKAHLNLHINSLELGDSAVYFCASSPPGGGPNTEAFFGQGTRLTVV.

This clonotype was observed many times. The rearrangement uses TRBV2 and TRBJ2-5, with 7 nucleotides matching TRBD1. The CDR3 has 14 residues. With V trimmed by 6 bases and J by 2 bases, 6 bases remained unmatched. Germline V gene data show CDR1 as SNHLY and CDR2 as FYNNEI. The CDR3 is CASSTLTGQETQYF. In nucleotides, the CDR3 is TGTGCCAGCAGCACCCTGACAGGGCAAGAGACCCAGTACTTC. The full variable domain, completed using reference TRBV2 and TRBJ2-5, is EPEVTQTPSHQVTQMGQEVILRCVPISNHLYFYWYRQILGQKVEFLVSFYNNEISEKSEIFDDQFSVERPDGSNFTLKIRSTKLEDSAMYFCASSTLTGQETQYFGPGTRLLVL.

This clonotype has ten or more counts. The chain's CDR3 is CASSYSILAGKSRETQYF. The CDR3 nucleotides are TGTGCCAGCAGTTACTCGATACTAGCTGGGAAAAGCAGGGAGACCCAGTACTTC. The chain employs TRBV6-5 and TRBJ2-5; D is perhaps TRBD2 (6 bases). Germline lookup yields CDR1 MNHEY and CDR2 SVGAGI. The germline V and J ends were trimmed by 0 bases and 5 bases, with 22 bases remaining between them. The CDR3 consists of 18 residues.

This clonotype came up many times. This chain connects TRBV7-9 to TRBJ2-5; 7 bases line up with TRBD2. CDR1 is SEHNR and CDR2 is FQNEAQ in the germline V gene (reference sequence). The CDR3 totals 13 residues. The ends lost 6 bases at V and 3 bases at J; junction bases unmatched: 4. In DNA, the CDR3 is TGTGCCAGCAGTACTAGCGTCGAAGAGACCCAGTACTTC. Translating gives CASSTSVEETQYF.

This clonotype was recorded many times. V gene TRBV25-1 combines with J gene TRBJ2-3; D is uncertain. Trimming stripped 7 bases from V and 2 bases from J, with 7 bases between. Germline V gene sequence: CDR1 MGHDK, CDR2 SYGVNS. The CDR3 extends over 12 amino acids. CDR3 in amino acids: CASTHLTDTQYF. In DNA, the CDR3 is TGTGCCAGCACCCACCTCACAGATACGCAGTATTTT.

The table lists this clonotype with many counts. The rearrangement links TRBV14 to TRBJ2-1, with D perhaps TRBD1 or TRBD2 (5 bases each). Trimming took 0 bases from V and 10 from J, leaving 10 bases between them. This CDR3 comprises 13 residues. Germline V gene lookup returns CDR1 SGHDN and CDR2 FVKESK. Here the CDR3 reads CASSQEGEKEQFF. CDR3 coding DNA: TGTGCCAGCAGCCAAGAGGGGGAAAAGGAGCAGTTCTTC. Full variable domain (rest looked up from reference TRBV14 and TRBJ2-1): EAGVTQFPSHSVIEKGQTVTLRCDPISGHDNLYWYRRVMGKEIKFLLHFVKESKQDESGMPNNRFLAERTGGTYSTLKVQPAELEDSGVYFCASSQEGEKEQFFGPGTRLTVL.

This clonotype was recorded a few times. A read error may account for a junction end that differs from germline. The CDR3: CASSLNSGRTSDNEQFF. Here the CDR3 DNA reads TGTGCCAGCAGCTTAAATAGCGGGAGAACCTCCGACAATGAGCAGTTCTTC. The chain recombines TRBV7-3 with TRBJ2-1; 9 bases fit TRBD2. Germline V lookup: CDR1 SGHTA, CDR2 FQGTGA. The CDR3 spans 17 residues.

This clonotype occurred many times. The chain joins TRBV4-1 to TRBJ2-2; D not resolved. This CDR3 region has 12 residues. Per germline, CDR1 MGHRA and CDR2 YSYEKL. V lost 6 bases and J lost 3, with 5 bases in between. CDR3 region: CASRVDTGELFF. CDR3 DNA: TGCGCCAGCAGAGTGGACACCGGGGAGCTGTTTTTT.

This clonotype appeared many times. The rearrangement uses TRBV28 and TRBJ2-3; unclear D gene. CDR3 size: 16 residues. Between the trimmed V and J ends, which lost 2 bases and 0 bases, there was a span of 12 bases. The germline gives CDR1 MDHEN, CDR2 SYDVKM. The CDR3 region has the DNA TGTGCCAGCAGTTTACCCCTCGCACAAAGCACAGATACGCAGTATTTT. The encoded protein is CASSLPLAQSTDTQYF.

Ten or more counts support this clonotype. This chain joins TRBV29-1 and TRBJ2-5, with D perhaps matching TRBD1 (6 bases). The CDR3 has 15 residues. V dropped 0 bases and J dropped 2 bases, with 13 bases sitting between them. The germline CDR1 and CDR2 sequences are SQVTM and ANQGSEA. CDR3 nucleotides: TGCAGCGTTGAAGATCATGGCAGGGGACAAGAGACCCAGTACTTC. It specifies CSVEDHGRGQETQYF.

This clonotype was counted ten times or more. CDR3 in amino acids: CASSQPGTSGTYEQYF. In DNA form, the CDR3 reads TGCGCCAGCAGTCAGCCCGGGACTAGCGGCACCTACGAGCAGTACTTC. V usage is TRBV23-1 and J usage is TRBJ2-7; 11 nucleotides match TRBD2. TRBV23-1 carries the ORF label, with uncertain function. The CDR3 has 16 amino acids. The ends lost 3 bases at V and 2 bases at J; junction bases unmatched: 6.

This clonotype was observed at least ten times. Relative to the germline gene, one junction end is altered; a read error may explain this. The J gene is TRBJ2-1, the V gene TRBV27, with no clear D. CDR1 is MNHEY and CDR2 is SMNVEV in the germline V gene (reference sequence). The length of the CDR3 is 14 residues. This chain's CDR3 is CASSVRHSDNEQFF. DNA of the CDR3: TGTGCCAGCAGTGTCCGGCACTCCGACAATGAGCAGTTCTTC.

This clonotype was detected ten times or more. The genes are TRBV29-1 and TRBJ2-4; unclear D gene. The V end lost 8 bases, the J end lost 8 bases, and 13 bases lay between the germline ends. The length of the CDR3 is 11 residues. Germline V gives CDR1 SQVTM, CDR2 ANQGSEA. The CDR3 is CSFLVWDIQYF. CDR3 DNA sequence: TGCAGCTTTTTGGTATGGGACATTCAGTACTTC.

This chain connects TRBV4-1 to TRBJ2-1, with D maybe TRBD1 (6 bases). Deletions cut 6 bases from V and 8 bases from J, with 14 bases between. Germline values: CDR1 MGHRA, CDR2 YSYEKL. This CDR3 is 13 amino acids long. The CDR3 loop is CASSLQGVDEQFF. In DNA form, the CDR3 reads TGCGCCAGCAGTCTACAGGGAGTCGATGAGCAGTTCTTC.

This clonotype has ten or more counts. The genes are TRBV9 and TRBJ2-1; D is undetermined. Trimming left V 2 bases short and J 2 bases short, with 2 bases between. Germline values: CDR1 SGDLS, CDR2 YYNGEE. The CDR3 totals 12 residues. The DNA of the CDR3 is TGTGCCAGCAGCGTGACCTACAATGAGCAGTTCTTC. Translation gives CASSVTYNEQFF.

This clonotype was picked up many times. The gene calls are TRBV7-2 and TRBJ2-5; TRBD1 matches at 7 bases. CDR1 SGHTA and CDR2 FQGNSA come from the germline V gene. CDR3 length equals 15 residues. V was pared by 5 bases and J by 3 bases, with 9 bases of the junction left unmatched. CDR3 loop: CASSPQGSQEETQYF. The CDR3 DNA reads as TGTGCCAGCAGCCCACAGGGGTCACAGGAAGAGACCCAGTACTTC.

The J gene is TRBJ2-1, the V gene TRBV2; D is perhaps TRBD1 (5 bases). CDR3 length: 13 amino acids. Germline CDR1 reads SNHLY; CDR2 reads FYNNEI. The ends were cut back, 2 bases at V and 6 bases at J, with 8 bases in the middle. This CDR3 reads CASSERGSNEQFF. The CDR3 coding sequence is TGTGCCAGCAGTGAAAGGGGTTCCAATGAGCAGTTCTTC.

This clonotype showed up many times. In DNA, the CDR3 is TGTGCCAGCAGCTTGGAGGTGGGAAGTTACTACAATGAGCAGTTCTTC. This encodes CASSLEVGSYYNEQFF. The chain links TRBV5-5 to TRBJ2-1, with no clear D. CDR3 length: 16 residues. With 0 bases removed from V and 3 bases from J, the gap between germline ends came to 13 bases. Germline V CDR1 and CDR2: SGHKS, YYEKEE (reference sequence).